This entry lists 17 T cell receptor beta chains sequenced from one sample in a study of shared clonotypes between healthy human individuals (dated by TCRdb to 2018 to 2021). To prepare the library, the immunoSEQ multiplex PCR assay was applied. In TCRdb, the immuneACCESS table is reduced to in-frame sequences with V and J assigned. These tables do not hold every clone; where another copy was compared, an unresolved V gene accounts for under half, and the others remain unexplained. This sample lists about 640,000 clones; 72% were detected once. Jointly, the top ten make up 1.8% of the sample. The sequenced material came from memory CD4+ T cells sorted from blood. The sample's cell subset or site label, in plain terms: CD45RA-negative fraction. The source of these receptors is a woman in her twenties or thirties in good health.

Points on this clone: Additional DNA sequences in this sample encode the identical CDR3. V and J are TRBV29-1 and TRBJ2-5; D possibly uses TRBD1 or TRBD2 (5 bases each). CDR3 length equals 12 residues. Deletions cut 5 bases from V and 4 bases from J, with 11 bases between. Per the germline V gene, CDR1 is SQVTM and CDR2 is ANQGSEA. CDR3: CSVSGQGETQYF. CDR3 sequence (DNA): TGCAGCGTTTCGGGGCAAGGAGAGACCCAGTACTTC.

The count of this clone is one. The chain recombines TRBV11-2 with TRBJ2-7; possible D gene TRBD1, 5 bases. V shed 5 bases and J shed 0 bases, with 8 bases lying between them. The CDR3 spans 13 residues. Germline V gene lookup returns CDR1 SGHAT and CDR2 FQNNGV. The CDR3 DNA reads as TGTGCCAGCAGCGCACAGGCCTCCTACGAGCAGTACTTC. This translates into CASSAQASYEQYF.

The chain links TRBV10-1 to TRBJ2-1; 7 nucleotides match TRBD2. Per the germline V gene, CDR1 is WNHNN and CDR2 is SYGVQD (reference sequence). CDR3 length: 14 residues. J gave up 7 bases and V 0 bases, and 3 bases lay outside the gene matches. As DNA, the CDR3 is TGCGCCAGCAGTGAGTCGAGGGAGGGGAATGAGCAGTTCTTC. Amino acids: CASSESREGNEQFF.

V usage is TRBV28 and J usage is TRBJ2-1; 9 nucleotides agree with TRBD2. Germline V lookup: CDR1 MDHEN, CDR2 SYDVKM. J lost 6 bases, V lost 7 bases, and 10 bases had no gene match. The CDR3 has 15 residues. The CDR3 nucleotides read TGTGCCAGCACCTCCGGGACTAGCTCCACCAATGAGCAGTTCTTC. Its protein is CASTSGTSSTNEQFF.

This clone appeared once. The chain couples TRBV28 to TRBJ1-2; 7 bases line up with TRBD1. CDR1 and CDR2 (germline): MDHEN, SYDVKM. The CDR3 contains 14 residues. V gave up 3 bases and J gave up 2 bases; unmatched junction bases: 3. The CDR3 region is CASSFRGPNYGYTF. Here the CDR3 DNA reads TGTGCCAGCAGTTTTAGGGGGCCAAACTATGGCTACACCTTC.

V usage is TRBV28 and J usage is TRBJ1-5, with a weak D call TRBD1 (6 bases). The CDR3 covers 13 residues. V lost 9 bases to trimming and J lost 6 bases, with 15 bases between them. CDR1 is MDHEN, CDR2 SYDVKM, per germline. The CDR3 is CASGFAGVQPQHF. In DNA, the CDR3 is TGTGCCAGTGGGTTCGCAGGGGTTCAGCCCCAGCATTTT.

This clone was found a few times. The V and J genes are TRBV28 and TRBJ2-7; tentative D call: TRBD1 (6 bases). Trimming stripped 3 bases from V and 0 bases from J, with 21 bases between. The CDR3 spans 18 residues. Germline CDR1 reads MDHEN; CDR2 reads SYDVKM. This CDR3 is CASSFPYSLTGSSYEQYF. DNA for the CDR3: TGTGCCAGCAGTTTCCCCTATTCATTGACAGGCAGCTCCTACGAGCAGTACTTC.

This clone was picked up one time. One end of the junction is discordant with germline, which a read error may explain. V is TRBV19 and J is TRBJ1-3, with D unresolved. CDR3 length: 11 residues. The germline gives CDR1 LNHDA, CDR2 SQIVND (reference sequence). The CDR3 protein is CGTSSGNTIYF. CDR3 DNA sequence: TGCGGCACAAGCTCTGGAAACACCATATATTTT.

The chain is built from TRBV15 and TRBJ2-7, with TRBD2 matching 11 bases. With 4 bases clipped from V and 2 bases from J, the junction kept 4 bases outside the gene matches. The CDR3 has 15 amino acids. CDR1 is LNHNV, CDR2 YYDKDF, per germline (reference sequence). CDR3 in amino acids: CATSNGLAGAYEQYF. The CDR3 DNA sequence: TGTGCCACCAGCAATGGACTAGCGGGTGCCTACGAGCAGTACTTC.

Only one count was recorded for this clone. The chain combines TRBV18 with TRBJ1-2, with D possibly matching TRBD1 (6 bases). Deletions cut 5 bases from V and 8 bases from J, with 21 bases between. There are 15 residues in the CDR3. Germline loops: CDR1 KGHSH, CDR2 LQKENI. CDR3 sequence (DNA): TGTGCCAGCTCAGGGTCCCCCCCGGGGGGCAAAGGCTACACCTTC. As protein: CASSGSPPGGKGYTF.

The gene calls are TRBV6-5 and TRBJ2-7; possible D gene TRBD2, 6 bases. From germline, CDR1 is MNHEY and CDR2 SVGAGI. This CDR3 is built from 14 residues. V lost 0 bases to trimming and J lost 4 bases, with 10 bases between them. The CDR3 DNA follows: TGTGCCAGCAGTTACTCCCCTGGGGGGTACGAGCAGTACTTC. Translated, it gives CASSYSPGGYEQYF.

This clone was detected once. This chain joins TRBV4-2 and TRBJ2-3; 10 bases are shared with TRBD2. Germline V gene sequence: CDR1 LGHNA, CDR2 YNFKEQ. The CDR3 is made up of 15 amino acids. V was pared by 6 bases and J by 4 bases, with 7 bases of the junction left unmatched. CDR3 sequence reads: CASRRLAGESDTQYF. In DNA, the CDR3 is TGTGCCAGCAGACGGCTAGCGGGAGAATCAGATACGCAGTATTTT.

The chain uses TRBV19 and TRBJ2-7; the match to TRBD1 covers 9 bases. V lost 10 bases, J lost 7 bases, and 11 bases stayed unmatched. This CDR3 region has 13 residues. Germline V CDR1 and CDR2: LNHDA, SQIVND (reference sequence). In DNA form, the CDR3 reads TGTGCCACCTCCGGGACAGGGATTCGAGAGCAGTACTTC. Protein product: CATSGTGIREQYF.

The chain recombines TRBV11-2 with TRBJ1-1; no reliable D call. Germline CDR1 SGHAT, CDR2 FQNNGV. The CDR3 sequence is 13 residues long. Trimming pared 1 base from V and 9 bases from J, leaving 12 bases between. CDR3 DNA sequence: TGTGCCAGCAGCTTAGTAAGTGGAGGGAAAGCTTTCTTT. Translation gives CASSLVSGGKAFF.

The rearrangement joins TRBV28 to TRBJ1-5; D gene ambiguous. CDR3 size: 14 residues. Germline V lookup: CDR1 MDHEN, CDR2 SYDVKM. Trimming removed 3 bases at V and 9 bases at J, with 15 bases between. Here the CDR3 reads CASSFVSTQWPQHF. Written as DNA, the CDR3 is TGTGCCAGCAGTTTTGTTTCCACCCAATGGCCCCAGCATTTT.

The chain's CDR3 is CATSRESASDTGELFF. CDR3 nucleotide sequence: TGTGCCACCAGCAGGGAGTCGGCCTCCGACACCGGGGAGCTGTTTTTT. The chain links TRBV15 to TRBJ2-2; D remains ambiguous. The CDR3 is made up of 16 amino acids. Germline lookup yields CDR1 LNHNV and CDR2 YYDKDF (reference sequence). Trimming took off 3 bases at V and 3 bases at J, with 14 bases between the two ends.

The chain combines TRBV30 with TRBJ2-1; 12 bases align to TRBD2. With 5 bases clipped from V and 10 bases from J, the junction kept 9 bases outside the gene matches. The CDR3 is 14 residues long. CDR1 is GTSNPN, CDR2 SVGIG, per germline (reference sequence). CDR3: CAWQLTSGSVEQFF. The DNA for the CDR3 is TGTGCCTGGCAGCTGACTAGCGGGAGTGTGGAGCAGTTCTTC.